This paragraph covers one TCR beta chain sequence. The antigen is unknown. The study ran its PCR with 60 Vbeta and 13 Jbeta primers. Repertoires were generated with immunoSEQ multiplex PCR, while TCRdb's copy carries only in-frame clones and drops some. The sample has tens of thousands of clones, about 71% seen once. This specimen comes from a study of cytomegalovirus exposure and HLA in healthy donors. The junction had 6 bases not matched to a gene; V was cut back by 0 bases and J by 2 bases. The CDR3 runs 16 residues. Germline V lookup: CDR1 LGHNA, CDR2 YSLEER. Regarding the study as a whole: Reports indicated that the classifier achieved high specificity and sensitivity in diagnosing cytomegalovirus status.

The sequence was obtained from a man aged 55-75 years in good health and CMV-seronegative. The sequencing input was PBMCs. The chain combines TRBV4-3 with TRBJ2-7; 8 positions match TRBD1. CDR3 coding DNA: TGCGCCAGCAGCCAAGATCACGACAGGGGACCCTACGAGCAGTACTTC. It is translated as CASSQDHDRGPYEQYF.